This TCR beta chain was captured by sequencing in a study of graft-versus-host responses after intestinal transplantation (dated by TCRdb to about 2021). General notes on the study: Recipients received multivisceral, liver-intestinal, or isolated intestinal transplants. Bulk TCR-beta CDR3 sequencing was used to track graft-versus-host and host-versus-graft alloreactive T cell clones in the graft, circulation and bone marrow after intestinal transplantation. A peak of at least 4% donor T cells among recipient peripheral blood mononuclear cells was the definition used for donor T cell macrochimerism. Every recipient was given anti-thymocyte globulin induction, followed by approximately three years of maintenance tacrolimus and steroids. Alloreactive clones were identified by sequencing pre-transplant mixed lymphocyte reaction products and comparing these products with unstimulated pre-transplant donor and recipient T cells. Rather than being sequenced by the commercial service, samples from three later patients were sequenced in-house on an Illumina MiSeq and processed with MiXCR. A cohort of approximately 23 intestinal transplant recipients, including one retransplant, was enrolled, and a few patients lacking pretransplant specimens were excluded. General study outcomes and caveats: The conclusions were limited by the relatively low number and heterogeneity of the intestinal transplant patients. GvH clones were detected in recipient bone marrow, and some appeared earlier in ileal mucosa or blood, consistent with an intestinal mucosal origin. High GvH to HvG T cell clonal ratios were observed in the allografts of patients with donor T cell macrochimerism. Peak levels of circulating GvH clones were associated with declines in HvG clones early after transplant.

As for this clone: No much larger clonotype is one base removed from it; base qualities were not supplied.

According to the study, the label for this sample's time point signals: cells obtained before transplantation from donor or recipient. In the mixed lymphocyte reactions, around 200,000 CFSE-labeled pre-transplant responders were plated with around 200,000 irradiated violet-dye-labeled stimulators and cultured for 5 to 7 days. Proliferating CD3+CD4+CFSE-low and CD3+CD8+CFSE-low responder cells were FACS-sorted on a BD Influx sorter after the mixed lymphocyte reaction. The library came from the immunoSEQ multiplex PCR assay. In most patients, genomic DNA was isolated using the Qiagen DNeasy Blood and Tissue Kit and sent frozen to Adaptive Biotechnologies for TCR sequencing. Adaptive Biotechnologies carried out high-throughput TCR-beta CDR3 sequencing of genomic DNA for most patients. The paper's data handling went like this. Adaptive's ImmunoSEQ software was the source of the TCR sequencing data for 15 to 20 patients, while a few other patients were processed with MiXCR and VDJtools. To correct CD4 versus CD8 sorting errors, sequences present in both subsets at a frequency ratio below 5:1 were removed. CDR3 nucleotide sequences shared between donor and recipient were removed because the origin of such sequences could not be assigned. At least 2-fold expansion over unstimulated cells and a minimum CFSE-low frequency of 0.002% (template counts) or 0.001% (read counts) were required for clones to be classified as alloreactive. Clones were considered mappable if detected in sequenced pre-transplant spleen, lymph node, or MLR CFSE-low populations of the donor or recipient. Cumulative frequency of alloreactive clones was calculated as a percentage of all sequences weighted by copy number. Sourced from immuneACCESS, this table was stored by TCRdb with only in-frame sequences that have V and J called. A share of the clones is absent; for the studies checked, an unresolved V gene accounts for under half, and the remainder has no known explanation. V and J calls and clone size are as listed in that table; D and trimming were resolved from the DNA. A total of under 15,000 clones appear in this sample, 30% to 40% of them only once. The biggest ten clones account for around 2.3% of the sample.

The sequencing here drew on alloreactive CD8+ T cells from a mixed lymphocyte reaction culture, taken before intestinal transplant. The sample's cell subset or site label, decoded: CFSE-low proliferating T cells sorted from roughly six-day pre-transplant mixed lymphocyte reaction (GvH or HvG direction). This receptor was taken from a human patient who received an intestinal transplant.

Here is the DNA: TGCAGCGTTGTATCCGGGACCACTGAAGCTTTCTTT. Translated, this is CSVVSGTTEAFF. The rearranged chain carries TRBV29-1 and TRBJ1-1; the D segment could be TRBD1, given 5 matching bases. The CDR3 spans 12 residues, from the cysteine through the phenylalanine. Kept here is only the CDR3 DNA, which spans 36 bases and is read in frame from base 1. The germline V gene yields SQVTM for CDR1 and ANQGSEA for CDR2. V drops 4 bases and J drops 4 bases, leaving 10 bases in between.